The source of this TCR beta chain is a study of blood T cell repertoires in COVID-19. In the study overall: The samples span acute and convalescent COVID-19 from the United States, Italy and Spain. PBMCs, B-cell-depleted T cells, or T cells were the source of the cDNA or gDNA that made up the material.

Trimming shortened V by 5 bases and J by 7 bases, and 11 bases separated the two germline ends. The CDR3 covers 13 residues. CDR1 and CDR2 from the germline V gene are LGHDT and YNNKEL (reference sequence). In the original analysis: The assay estimated nucleated cells by amplifying reference gene primers. Profiling relied on immunoSEQ multiplex PCR, and the TCRdb table lists in-frame clones only, not all of them. V, J and clone size reflect that table, while D and trimming were determined from the DNA. The table shows around 62,000 clones, with about 94% occurring only once. The receptor was derived from a man between 65 and 79 years old with active COVID-19. Sequencing was carried out using peripheral blood. The chain is built from TRBV3-1 (or the pseudogene TRBV3-2) and TRBJ1-4; the D gene is possibly TRBD1 (5 bases). CDR3 DNA sequence: TGTGCCAGCAGCTCAAACACAGGTGAAAAACTGTTTTTT. Its translation: CASSSNTGEKLFF.